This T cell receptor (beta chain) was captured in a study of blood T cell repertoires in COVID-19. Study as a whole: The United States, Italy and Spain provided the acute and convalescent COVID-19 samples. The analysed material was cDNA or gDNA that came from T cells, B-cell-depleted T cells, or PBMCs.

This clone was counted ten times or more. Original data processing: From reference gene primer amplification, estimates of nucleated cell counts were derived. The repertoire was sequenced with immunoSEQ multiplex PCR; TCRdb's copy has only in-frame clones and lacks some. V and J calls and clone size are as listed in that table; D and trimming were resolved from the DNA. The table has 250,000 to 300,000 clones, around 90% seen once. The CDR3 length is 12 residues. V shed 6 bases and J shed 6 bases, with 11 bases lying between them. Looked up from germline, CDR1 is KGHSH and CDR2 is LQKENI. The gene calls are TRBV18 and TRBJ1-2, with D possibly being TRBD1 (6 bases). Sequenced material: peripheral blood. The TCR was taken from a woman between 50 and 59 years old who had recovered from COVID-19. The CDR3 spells CASSRQDDGYTF. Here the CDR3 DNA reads TGTGCCAGCTCCCGACAGGACGATGGCTACACCTTC.